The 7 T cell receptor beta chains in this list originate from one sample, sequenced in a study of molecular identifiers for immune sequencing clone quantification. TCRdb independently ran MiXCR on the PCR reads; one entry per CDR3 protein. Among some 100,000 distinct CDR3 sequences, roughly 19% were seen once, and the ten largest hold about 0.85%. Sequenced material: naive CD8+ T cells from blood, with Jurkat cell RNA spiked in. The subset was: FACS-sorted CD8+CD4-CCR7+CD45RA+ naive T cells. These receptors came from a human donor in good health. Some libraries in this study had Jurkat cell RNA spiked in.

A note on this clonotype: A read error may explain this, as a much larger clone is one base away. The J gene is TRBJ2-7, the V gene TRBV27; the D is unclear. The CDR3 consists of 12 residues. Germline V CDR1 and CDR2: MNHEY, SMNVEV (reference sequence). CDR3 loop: CASSLPAGEQHF. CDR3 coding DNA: TGTGCCAGCAGTTTACCGGCTGGCGAGCAGCACTTC.

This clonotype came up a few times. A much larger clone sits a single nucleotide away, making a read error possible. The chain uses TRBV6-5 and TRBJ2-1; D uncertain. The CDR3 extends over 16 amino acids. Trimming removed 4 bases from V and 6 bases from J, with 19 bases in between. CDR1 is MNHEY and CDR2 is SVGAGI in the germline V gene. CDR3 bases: TGTGCCAGCAGTTGCTCAAGGGTTGGGTCGGGCAATGAGCAGTTCTTC. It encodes CASSCSRVGSGNEQFF.

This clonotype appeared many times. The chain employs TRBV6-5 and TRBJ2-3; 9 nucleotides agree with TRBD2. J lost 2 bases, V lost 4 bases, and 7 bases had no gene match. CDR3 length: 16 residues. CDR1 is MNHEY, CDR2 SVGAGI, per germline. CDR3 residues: CASSSTSGDNTDTQYF. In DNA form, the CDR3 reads TGTGCCAGCAGTTCGACTAGCGGAGATAACACAGATACGCAGTATTTT.

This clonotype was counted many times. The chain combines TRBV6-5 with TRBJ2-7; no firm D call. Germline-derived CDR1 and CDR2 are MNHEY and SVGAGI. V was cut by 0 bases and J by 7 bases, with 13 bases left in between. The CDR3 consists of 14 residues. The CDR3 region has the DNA TGTGCCAGCAGTTACTCTCTACTCCCTTTGGAGCAGTACTTC. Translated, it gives CASSYSLLPLEQYF.

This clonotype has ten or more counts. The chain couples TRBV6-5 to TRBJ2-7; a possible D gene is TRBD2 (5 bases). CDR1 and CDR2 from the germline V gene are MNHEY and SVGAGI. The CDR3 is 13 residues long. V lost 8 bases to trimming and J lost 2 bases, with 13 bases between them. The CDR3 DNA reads TGTGCCAGCGGCTTAAGGACTGCCTACGAGCAGTACTTC. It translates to CASGLRTAYEQYF.

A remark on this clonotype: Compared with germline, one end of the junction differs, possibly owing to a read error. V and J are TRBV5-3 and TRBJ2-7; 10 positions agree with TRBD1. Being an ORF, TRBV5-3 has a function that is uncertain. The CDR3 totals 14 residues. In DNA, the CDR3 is TGTGCCAGCAGCTTATGGGACAGGGGCCACGAGCAGTACTTC. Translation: CASSLWDRGHEQYF.

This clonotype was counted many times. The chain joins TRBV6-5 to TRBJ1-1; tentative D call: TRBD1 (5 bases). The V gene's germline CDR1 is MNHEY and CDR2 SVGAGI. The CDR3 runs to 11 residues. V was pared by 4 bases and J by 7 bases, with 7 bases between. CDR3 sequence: CASSWGGEAFF. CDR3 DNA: TGTGCCAGCAGTTGGGGGGGTGAAGCTTTCTTT.